This is a list of T cell receptor beta chains from one sample in a study of PD-1 blockade in mismatch repair-deficient tumors. Sequenced by immunoSEQ multiplex PCR; TCRdb stores in-frame clones only, minus some. The repertoire holds approximately 9,800 clones, with roughly 85% as singletons. The sample was PBMCs, taken less than 47 weeks after starting pembrolizumab. The receptors come from an adult with mismatch repair-deficient cancer. The CDR3 runs from the conserved cysteine through the conserved F or W. A D gene is named only where the DNA matches it firmly. Size tells how often a clone was seen (once, few, many) or the class of an expanded clone, and some rows leave it out.

J gene	D gene	clone size	V gene	CDR3 DNA	CDR3 protein
TRBJ2-5	TRBD1	NA	TRBV19	TGTGCCAGTAGTTCTGGGGACAGGGAGGAGACCCAGTACTTC	CASSSGDREETQYF
TRBJ1-2	NA	NA	TRBV5-1	TGCGCCAGCAGCTACCGGGGGGAAGTCTATGGCTACACCTTC	CASSYRGEVYGYTF
TRBJ2-6	NA	NA	TRBV5-1	TGCGCCAGCAGCTTGGCCCGTCTTTCTGGGGCCAACGTCCTGACTTTC	CASSLARLSGANVLTF
TRBJ1-3	NA	NA	TRBV30	TGTGCCTGGACCGGTTCCCTAGGAAACACCATATATTTT	CAWTGSLGNTIYF
TRBJ2-5	NA	NA	TRBV7-8	TGTGCCAGCAGCCCCGGTTGGGAGACCCAGTACTTC	CASSPGWETQYF
TRBJ2-3	NA	NA	TRBV6-6	TGTGCCAGCAGTTCAGGGCTAGCGACGAGCACAGATACGCAGTATTTT	CASSSGLATSTDTQYF
TRBJ1-1	NA	NA	TRBV9	TGTGCCAGCAGCGTAGGGCTGCTAGGAAGAGAGGGAGCTTTCTTT	CASSVGLLGREGAFF
TRBJ1-3	TRBD1	NA	TRBV18	TGTGCCAGCTCACCAGCCCGGGACAGGGTCTCTGGAAACACCATATATTTT	CASSPARDRVSGNTIYF
TRBJ1-4	TRBD1	NA	TRBV28	TGTGCCAGCAGTCTGCCTCCTACAGGGGGCCTACCCGCCACTAATGAAAAACTGTTTTTT	CASSLPPTGGLPATNEKLFF
TRBJ1-2	TRBD1	NA	TRBV28	TGTGCCAGCAGCACAGGGGGTTCTCACTATGGCTACACCTTC	CASSTGGSHYGYTF
TRBJ2-7	TRBD2	once	TRBV7-3	TGTGCCAGCAGCTTACGAGCGGGAGGCTACGAGCAGTACTTC	CASSLRAGGYEQYF
TRBJ2-7	TRBD2	NA	TRBV28	TGTGCCAGCAGTTTATCGCTAGCGGGAGCTCAGAACGAGCAGTACTTC	CASSLSLAGAQNEQYF
TRBJ2-3	TRBD2	NA	TRBV10-3	TGTGCCGCACGGGAGGTAGGGGCAGATACGCAGTATTTT	CAAREVGADTQYF
TRBJ2-7	NA	NA	TRBV19	TGTGCCAGTAGTATAGACAGGGGACCCTACGAGCAGTACTTC	CASSIDRGPYEQYF
TRBJ2-2	TRBD2	NA	TRBV5-1	TGCGCCAGCAGTTCATGGGGGGGACTATCCGGGGAGCTGTTTTTT	CASSSWGGLSGELFF
TRBJ2-5	TRBD2	NA	TRBV5-1	TGCGCCAGCAGCTTTAGCTCTAGCGGGGAAGAGACCCAGTACTTC	CASSFSSSGEETQYF
TRBJ2-4	NA	NA	TRBV7-2	TGTGCCAGCAGCTTACAGGGTTTGGGTGTCGCCAAAAACATTCAGTACTTC	CASSLQGLGVAKNIQYF
TRBJ1-5	TRBD1	NA	TRBV7-8	TGTGCCAGCAGCTTATCAACAGGGGGCCATAGCAATCAGCCCCAGCATTTT	CASSLSTGGHSNQPQHF
TRBJ1-1	NA	NA	TRBV7-8	TGTGCCAGCAGCTTATCGGGGAACACTGAAGCTTTCTTT	CASSLSGNTEAFF
TRBJ2-3	NA	NA	TRBV7-9	TGTGCCAGCAGCTTAGTTGGAGGCACAGATACGCAGTATTTT	CASSLVGGTDTQYF
TRBJ2-3	NA	NA	TRBV9	TGTGCCAGCAGCGTAGGACGGGAAGGGAATACGCAGTATTTT	CASSVGREGNTQYF
TRBJ2-5	NA	NA	TRBV28	TGTGCCAGCAGTTTCAGGGGAAAGACCCAGTACTTC	CASSFRGKTQYF
TRBJ2-2	TRBD2	NA	TRBV5-4	TGTGCCAGCACCCCCAACCCCGCGGGAGTGTACACCGGGGAGCTGTTTTTT	CASTPNPAGVYTGELFF